This T cell receptor (beta chain) was identified in a study of CD8+CD57+ T cells in acquired aplastic anemia. About the study: Sorted CD4+ and CD8+ cells yielded approximately 3.4 ug of DNA on average.

The V gene's germline CDR1 is LNHDA and CDR2 SQIVND (reference sequence). Trimming took off 3 bases at V and 5 bases at J, with 11 bases between the two ends. This CDR3 has 14 amino acids. Investigators profiled TCR beta VDJ and CDR3 from genomic DNA template. From the reads, TCRdb called clonotypes with MiXCR, one entry per CDR3 protein. The top ten clones hold 2% to 3% of a sample with fewer than 150,000 distinct CDR3 sequences, around 48% of them seen once. This clonotype was detected many times. The sample consisted of sorted CD4+, CD8+, or CD8+CD57+ T cells (not recorded which) from PBMCs. This clonotype was sampled from a human donor in good health, serving as a control. The gene calls are TRBV19 and TRBJ1-5; possible D gene TRBD1, 6 bases. The CDR3 protein is CASSIRGGDQPQHF. DNA for the CDR3: TGTGCCAGTAGTATTAGGGGGGGGGATCAGCCCCAGCATTTT.